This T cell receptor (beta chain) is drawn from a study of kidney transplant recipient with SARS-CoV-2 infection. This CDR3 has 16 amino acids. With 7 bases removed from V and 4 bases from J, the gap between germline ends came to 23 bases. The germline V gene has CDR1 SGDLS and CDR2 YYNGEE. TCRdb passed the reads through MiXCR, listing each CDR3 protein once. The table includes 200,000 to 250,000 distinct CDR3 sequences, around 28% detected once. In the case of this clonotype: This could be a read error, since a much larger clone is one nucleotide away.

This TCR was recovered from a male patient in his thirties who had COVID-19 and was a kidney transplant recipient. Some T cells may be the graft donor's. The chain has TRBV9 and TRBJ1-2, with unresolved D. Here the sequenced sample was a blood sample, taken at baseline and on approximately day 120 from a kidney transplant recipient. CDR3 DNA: TGTGCCAGCTGGAGCAAGTACTCAAGAAGGACCTATGGCTACACCTTC. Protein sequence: CASWSKYSRRTYGYTF.